The rows below give T cell receptor beta chains drawn from one sample of a study of OX40 agonist ivuxolimab in advanced cancers. TCRdb keeps only in-frame clones here, not all; method: immunoSEQ multiplex PCR. The data contain 100,000 to 150,000 clones, 80% to 95% of them singletons. The sample here was CD4+ or CD8+ T cells sorted from blood, taken in a trial of the OX40 agonist ivuxolimab. The receptors were sampled from an adult with an advanced solid tumor such as melanoma, head and neck, liver or kidney cancer. The CDR3 runs from the conserved cysteine through the conserved F or W. A D gene is named only where the DNA matches it firmly. Clone size is not always given. Where it is, it says once, few, many or a class for expanded clones.

TRBD2	TRBV29-1	-	TRBJ2-2	CSPTSVRGAVF	TGCAGCCCCACTAGCGTCCGGGGAGCTGTTTTT
-	TRBV25-1	-	TRBJ1-1	CASNGGRRTEAFF	TGTGCCAGCAATGGGGGACGACGGACTGAAGCTTTCTTT
-	TRBV9	-	TRBJ1-3	CASSLGGRPSSGNTIYF	TGTGCCAGCAGCTTGGGGGGGAGGCCTAGCTCTGGAAACACCATATATTTT
TRBD2	TRBV4-1	-	TRBJ2-3	CASSQTSGRASSTDTQYF	TGCGCCAGCAGCCAAACTAGCGGGAGGGCTTCATCCACAGATACGCAGTATTTT
-	TRBV2	-	TRBJ1-1	CASRGSEAFF	TGTGCCAGCAGGGGGAGTGAAGCTTTCTTT
-	TRBV1	-	TRBJ2-3	CTRDLISGRAGSIDHTDTQYF	TGCACCAGAGACCTCATTAGCGGGAGGGCCGGTTCAATCGATCACACAGATACGCAGTATTTT
-	TRBV28	-	TRBJ1-5	CASRLGTNQPQHF	TGTGCCAGCAGATTGGGGACCAATCAGCCCCAGCATTTT
-	TRBV5-1	-	TRBJ2-5	CASSLARGEETQYF	TGCGCCAGCAGCTTGGCCAGAGGGGAGGAGACCCAGTACTTC
TRBD2	TRBV27	-	TRBJ2-3	CASSLWGTSSGDTQYF	TGTGCCAGCAGTTTATGGGGGACTAGCAGCGGGGATACGCAGTATTTT
-	TRBV7-9	-	TRBJ1-1	CASSGRTENTEAFF	TGTGCCAGCAGCGGCCGGACAGAGAACACTGAAGCTTTCTTT
-	TRBV7-9	-	TRBJ2-1	CASSPREGVRFF	TGTGCCAGCAGTCCCCGTGAGGGTGTTCGGTTCTTC
-	TRBV5-1	-	TRBJ2-1	CASTTGPRDGNEQFF	TGCGCCAGCACTACCGGGCCAAGGGATGGCAATGAGCAGTTCTTC
-	TRBV28	-	TRBJ1-3	CASRSPSSGNTIYF	TGTGCCAGCAGGTCTCCGAGCTCTGGAAACACCATATATTTT
-	TRBV5-4	-	TRBJ1-1	CASSLDPNTEAFF	TGTGCCAGCAGCTTGGACCCGAACACTGAAGCTTTCTTT
-	TRBV4-1	-	TRBJ1-1	CASSQDVPGQRATEAFF	TGCGCCAGCAGCCAAGATGTCCCCGGACAGCGGGCCACTGAAGCTTTCTTT
-	TRBV28	-	TRBJ2-1	CASGGPLHPYNEQFF	TGTGCCAGCGGGGGACCTCTTCATCCCTACAATGAGCAGTTCTTC
-	TRBV18	few	TRBJ2-7	CASSPVHYEQYF	TGTGCCAGCTCACCAGTACACTACGAGCAGTACTTC
-	TRBV28	-	TRBJ1-2	CASSLGRARGYTF	TGTGCCAGCAGTCTCGGCAGGGCACGGGGCTACACCTTC
-	TRBV12-2	-	TRBJ2-7	CASRSRDNPFYLSYEQYF	TGTGCAAGTCGCTCCCGGGACAACCCATTTTACTTGTCCTACGAGCAGTACTTC
TRBD2	TRBV9	once	TRBJ2-7	CASSVDGTRDYEQYF	TGTGCCAGCAGCGTAGATGGGACTAGGGACTACGAGCAGTACTTC
TRBD2	TRBV15	-	TRBJ2-1	CATSRSAGTRYDEQFF	TGTGCCACCAGCAGAAGCGCCGGGACTAGATATGATGAGCAGTTCTTC
-	TRBV28	-	TRBJ2-7	CASSSPQGSAAYEQYF	TGTGCCAGCAGTTCCCCCCAAGGGAGTGCCGCCTACGAGCAGTACTTC
TRBD1	TRBV5-4	-	TRBJ1-4	CASSLGDRLATNEKLFF	TGTGCCAGCAGCTTGGGGGACAGGCTTGCAACTAATGAAAAACTGTTTTTT
-	TRBV7-3	-	TRBJ1-1	CASSPQSNTEAFF	TGTGCCAGCAGCCCCCAGTCGAACACTGAAGCTTTCTTT
-	TRBV5-1	once	TRBJ2-1	CASSSGSSSYNEQFF	TGCGCCAGCAGCTCCGGATCCAGCTCCTACAATGAGCAGTTCTTC
-	TRBV11-2	-	TRBJ1-6	CASSLVGNAASPLHF	TGTGCCAGCAGCTTAGTGGGTAACGCCGCCTCACCCCTCCACTTT
-	TRBV19	-	TRBJ2-1	CASSIDPSYNEQFF	TGTGCCAGTAGTATAGACCCGAGCTACAATGAGCAGTTCTTC
-	TRBV11-3	-	TRBJ2-1	CASSLAQGTGDEQFF	TGTGCCAGCAGCTTAGCGCAGGGGACTGGGGATGAGCAGTTCTTC
TRBD1	TRBV12-5	-	TRBJ2-5	CASGLVNLTGWYQETQYF	TGTGCTAGTGGTTTGGTAAATTTGACAGGGTGGTACCAAGAGACCCAGTACTTC
TRBD1	TRBV5-6	few	TRBJ1-1	CASSSTGGVGTEAFF	TGTGCCAGCAGCTCTACAGGGGGCGTCGGCACTGAAGCTTTCTTT
TRBD1	TRBV11-2	-	TRBJ2-6	CASSLSGTGTSGANVLTF	TGTGCCAGCAGCCTGTCCGGGACAGGGACCTCTGGGGCCAACGTCCTGACTTTC
-	TRBV9	-	TRBJ2-6	CASSHTRTPPSGANVLTF	TGTGCCAGCAGCCACACAAGGACCCCTCCCTCTGGGGCCAACGTCCTGACTTTC
-	TRBV7-8	-	TRBJ1-1	CASSSPQGSTEAFF	TGTGCCAGCAGCTCACCGCAGGGTTCCACTGAAGCTTTCTTT
TRBD1	TRBV5-4	-	TRBJ1-2	CASAVGQGARVSYGYTF	TGTGCCAGCGCCGTGGGACAGGGGGCTCGGGTGAGCTATGGCTACACCTTC
TRBD2	TRBV19	-	TRBJ2-1	CASTYSGTSGYNEQFF	TGTGCCAGTACTTATAGTGGGACTAGCGGCTACAATGAGCAGTTCTTC
-	TRBV30	once	TRBJ1-6	CAWSQTWNSPLHF	TGTGCCTGGAGCCAGACGTGGAATTCACCCCTCCACTTT
-	TRBV2	-	TRBJ1-5	CASRGPLYSNQPQHF	TGTGCCAGCAGAGGACCGCTCTATAGCAATCAGCCCCAGCATTTT
-	TRBV9	-	TRBJ2-7	CASSPQQGPMYYEQYF	TGTGCCAGCAGCCCCCAACAGGGTCCGATGTACTACGAGCAGTACTTC
-	TRBV6-5	-	TRBJ1-4	CASSSVATNEKLFF	TGTGCCAGCAGTTCGGTTGCAACTAATGAAAAACTGTTTTTT
-	TRBV18	-	TRBJ1-3	CASSPLKDAGNTIYF	TGTGCCAGCTCGCCTTTAAAGGATGCTGGAAACACCATATATTTT
TRBD2	TRBV15	-	TRBJ2-3	CATSRDYGGSGDTQYF	TGTGCCACCAGCAGAGATTACGGCGGGAGTGGAGATACGCAGTATTTT
TRBD2	TRBV11-2	-	TRBJ2-7	CASSQKLAGLQGEQYF	TGTGCCAGCAGCCAAAAACTAGCGGGACTCCAGGGGGAGCAGTACTTC
-	TRBV5-1	-	TRBJ1-1	CASSARPTRDTEAFF	TGCGCCAGCAGCGCGCGACCCACCAGGGACACTGAAGCTTTCTTT
TRBD2	TRBV7-3	-	TRBJ2-5	CASSPGGPETQYF	TGTGCCAGCAGCCCGGGGGGGCCGGAGACCCAGTACTTC
-	TRBV30	-	TRBJ1-1	CAWSEGLDTEAFF	TGTGCCTGGAGTGAGGGGTTAGACACTGAAGCTTTCTTT
TRBD1	TRBV19	-	TRBJ1-2	CASRDGTGWDNYGYTF	TGTGCCAGTAGAGACGGGACAGGGTGGGACAACTATGGCTACACCTTC
TRBD2	TRBV28	-	TRBJ2-7	CASSSGTSGSDYEQYF	TGTGCCAGCAGCTCCGGGACTAGCGGGTCTGACTACGAGCAGTACTTC